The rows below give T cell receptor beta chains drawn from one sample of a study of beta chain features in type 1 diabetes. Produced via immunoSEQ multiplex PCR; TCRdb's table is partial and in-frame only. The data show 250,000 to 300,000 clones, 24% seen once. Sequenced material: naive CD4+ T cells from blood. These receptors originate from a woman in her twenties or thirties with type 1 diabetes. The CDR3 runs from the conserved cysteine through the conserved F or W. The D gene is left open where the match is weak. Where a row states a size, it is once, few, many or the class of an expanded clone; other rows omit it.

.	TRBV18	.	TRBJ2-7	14	CASSPPHGSPEQYF	TGTGCCAGCTCACCGCCGCACGGTTCTCCCGAGCAGTACTTC
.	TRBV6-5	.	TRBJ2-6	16	CASSYTTATRANVLTF	TGTGCCAGCAGTTACACGACAGCCACGAGGGCCAACGTCCTGACTTTC
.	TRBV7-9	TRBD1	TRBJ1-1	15	CASSLRAGGNTEAFF	TGTGCCAGCAGCTTACGCGCAGGGGGCAACACTGAAGCTTTCTTT
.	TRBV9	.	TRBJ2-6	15	CASSLEGAGANVLTF	TGTGCCAGCAGCCTGGAGGGAGCTGGGGCCAACGTCCTGACTTTC
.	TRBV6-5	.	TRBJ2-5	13	CASSYLGRQTQYF	TGTGCCAGCAGTTACTTGGGGAGGCAGACCCAGTACTTC
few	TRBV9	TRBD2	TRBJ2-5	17	CASSVGVVAGNGETQYF	TGTGCCAGCAGCGTAGGGGTCGTAGCGGGAAACGGAGAGACCCAGTACTTC
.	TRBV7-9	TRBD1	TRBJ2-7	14	CASSFRQGAYEQYF	TGTGCCAGCAGCTTCAGACAGGGGGCCTACGAGCAGTACTTC
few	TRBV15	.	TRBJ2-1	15	CATSRSGLPYNEQFF	TGTGCCACCAGTCGGAGCGGACTACCCTACAATGAGCAGTTCTTC
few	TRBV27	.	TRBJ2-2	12	CASSFPAGELFF	TGTGCCAGCAGTTTCCCGGCCGGGGAGCTGTTTTTT
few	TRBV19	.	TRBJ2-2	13	CASSIRQVGELFF	TGTGCCAGTAGTATAAGACAGGTTGGGGAGCTGTTTTTT
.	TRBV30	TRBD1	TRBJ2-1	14	CAWSGTVEYNEQFF	TGTGCCTGGAGCGGGACAGTAGAATACAATGAGCAGTTCTTC
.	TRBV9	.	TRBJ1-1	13	CASSVDGNTEAFF	TGTGCCAGCAGCGTAGACGGTAATACTGAAGCTTTCTTT
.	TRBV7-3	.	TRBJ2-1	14	CASSTGSSYNEQFF	TGTGCCAGCAGCACCGGGAGTTCCTACAATGAGCAGTTCTTC
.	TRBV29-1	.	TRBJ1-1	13	CSGTNVMNTEAFF	TGCAGCGGGACTAACGTCATGAACACTGAAGCTTTCTTT
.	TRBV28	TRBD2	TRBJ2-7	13	CASIPGGTYEQYF	TGTGCCAGCATCCCGGGAGGGACTTACGAGCAGTACTTC
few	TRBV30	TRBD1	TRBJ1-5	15	CAWSEGTGVYQPQHF	TGTGCCTGGAGTGAGGGGACAGGAGTTTATCAGCCCCAGCATTTT
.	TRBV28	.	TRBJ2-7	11	CASSLGDEQYF	TGTGCCAGCAGTTTAGGAGACGAGCAGTACTTC
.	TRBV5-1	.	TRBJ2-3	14	CASSLDQSTDTQYF	TGCGCCAGCAGCTTGGATCAGAGCACAGATACGCAGTATTTT
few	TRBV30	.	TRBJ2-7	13	CAWSTGTSYEQYF	TGTGCCTGGAGTACAGGGACCTCCTACGAGCAGTACTTC
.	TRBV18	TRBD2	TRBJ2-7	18	CASSPPNGDLAGRNEQYF	TGTGCCAGCTCACCACCCAACGGGGATTTAGCGGGCCGGAACGAGCAGTACTTC
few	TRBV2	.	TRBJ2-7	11	CASSDYYEQYF	TGTGCCAGCAGTGACTATTACGAGCAGTACTTC
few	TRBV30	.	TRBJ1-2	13	CAWSVGRGYGYTF	TGTGCCTGGAGTGTGGGCAGGGGATATGGCTACACCTTC
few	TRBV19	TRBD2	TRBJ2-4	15	CASSRGGDAPDIQYF	TGTGCCAGTAGCCGGGGGGGAGACGCCCCGGACATTCAGTACTTC
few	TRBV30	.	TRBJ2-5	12	CAVGRGGETQYF	TGTGCTGTAGGGCGGGGAGGAGAGACCCAGTACTTC
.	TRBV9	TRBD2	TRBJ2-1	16	CASSVWAGVAYNEQFF	TGTGCCAGCAGCGTATGGGCGGGAGTTGCTTACAATGAGCAGTTCTTC